The sequence of this T cell receptor (beta chain) was determined in a study of regulatory T cells in long-lasting Graves disease. Trimming took off 6 bases at V and 0 bases at J, with 14 bases between the two ends. From germline, CDR1 is SQVTM and CDR2 ANQGSEA. The CDR3 is 14 amino acids. Assembly of TCR beta libraries relied on iRepertoire HTBI primers together with Arm-PCR of CDR3 regions. MiXCR was run by TCRdb on the multiplex PCR reads, yielding one entry per CDR3 protein. The top ten hold around 40% of the sample, which has 700,000 or so distinct CDR3 sequences, 30% seen once. Time point in this sample: persistent/refractory GD, antithyroid drugs over 5 years with positive TRAb. The TCR library used RNA extracted from PBMCs.

The sequence came from a female donor with Graves disease. Sequenced material: peripheral blood mononuclear cells (PBMCs), taken when the disease was refractory, from a patient treated with antithyroid drugs. V gene TRBV29-1 combines with J gene TRBJ1-2; no definite D call. CDR3 residues: CSVGSGGPNYGYTF. The CDR3 region has the DNA TGCAGCGTAGGTAGTGGCGGTCCTAACTATGGCTACACCTTC.